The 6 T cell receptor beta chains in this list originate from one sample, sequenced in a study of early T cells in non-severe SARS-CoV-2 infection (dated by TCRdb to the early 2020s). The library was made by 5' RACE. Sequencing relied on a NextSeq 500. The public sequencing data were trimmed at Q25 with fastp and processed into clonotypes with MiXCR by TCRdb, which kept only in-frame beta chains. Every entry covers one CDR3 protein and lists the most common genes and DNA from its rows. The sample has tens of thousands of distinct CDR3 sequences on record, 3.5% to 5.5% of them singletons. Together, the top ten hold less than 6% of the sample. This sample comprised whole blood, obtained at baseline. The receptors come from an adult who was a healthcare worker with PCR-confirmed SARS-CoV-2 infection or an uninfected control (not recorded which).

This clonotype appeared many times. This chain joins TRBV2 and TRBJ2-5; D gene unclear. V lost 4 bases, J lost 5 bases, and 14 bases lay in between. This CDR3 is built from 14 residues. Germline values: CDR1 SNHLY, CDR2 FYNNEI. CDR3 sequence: CASSVPPSAETQYF. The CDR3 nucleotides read TGTGCCAGCAGTGTTCCCCCCTCCGCGGAGACCCAGTACTTC.

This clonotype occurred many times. The CDR3 sequence is CASRPGPATNEKLFF. CDR3 nucleotide sequence: TGTGCCAGTAGGCCAGGCCCTGCAACTAATGAAAAACTGTTTTTT. V usage is TRBV19 and J usage is TRBJ1-4; no clear D gene. Germline CDR1 and CDR2: LNHDA and SQIVND (reference sequence). The CDR3 sequence is 15 residues long. With 6 bases removed from V and 0 bases from J, the gap between germline ends came to 11 bases.

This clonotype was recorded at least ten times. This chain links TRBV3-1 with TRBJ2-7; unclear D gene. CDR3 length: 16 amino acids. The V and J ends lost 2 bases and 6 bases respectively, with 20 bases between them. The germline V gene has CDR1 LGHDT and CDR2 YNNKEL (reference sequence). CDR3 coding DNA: TGTGCCAGCAGCCAACCCTTGACCCTCAAGCATGGCGAGCAGTACTTC. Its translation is CASSQPLTLKHGEQYF.

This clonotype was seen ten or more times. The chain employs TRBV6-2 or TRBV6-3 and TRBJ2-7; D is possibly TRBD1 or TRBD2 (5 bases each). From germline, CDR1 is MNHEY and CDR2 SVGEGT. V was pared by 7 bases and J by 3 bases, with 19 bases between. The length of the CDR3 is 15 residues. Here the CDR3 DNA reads TGTGCCAGCATCTTGGGACCCTTGACGTTCTACGAGCAGTACTTC. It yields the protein CASILGPLTFYEQYF.

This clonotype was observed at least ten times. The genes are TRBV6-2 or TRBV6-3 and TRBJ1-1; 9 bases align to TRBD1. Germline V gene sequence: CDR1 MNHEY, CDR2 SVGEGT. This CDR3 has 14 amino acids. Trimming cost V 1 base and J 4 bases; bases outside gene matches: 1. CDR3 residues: CASSYLGQGTEAFF. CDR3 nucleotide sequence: TGTGCCAGCAGTTACTTGGGACAGGGCACTGAAGCTTTCTTT.

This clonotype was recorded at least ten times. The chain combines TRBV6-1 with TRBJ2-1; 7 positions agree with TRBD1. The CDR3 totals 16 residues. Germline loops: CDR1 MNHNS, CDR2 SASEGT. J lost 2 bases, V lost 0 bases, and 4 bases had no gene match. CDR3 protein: CASSEATGDPYNEQFF. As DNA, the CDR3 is TGTGCCAGCAGTGAAGCAACAGGGGACCCCTACAATGAGCAGTTCTTC.